This T cell receptor (beta chain) comes out of a study of OX40 agonist ivuxolimab in advanced cancers. With V trimmed by 7 bases and J by 4 bases, 3 bases remained unmatched. The CDR3 length is 13 residues. Germline-derived CDR1 and CDR2 are SEHNR and FQNEAQ (reference sequence). The method was immunoSEQ multiplex PCR; TCRdb's version includes in-frame clones alone and lacks a portion of them. The table has about 88,000 clones, roughly 85% seen once. The sequence came from an adult with an advanced solid tumor such as melanoma, head and neck, liver or kidney cancer. The chain recombines TRBV7-9 with TRBJ1-4; 7 bases match TRBD1. This specimen was CD4+ or CD8+ T cells sorted from blood, taken in a trial of the OX40 agonist ivuxolimab. The CDR3 here is CASKGTVNEKLFF. CDR3 coding DNA: TGTGCCAGCAAGGGGACAGTTAATGAAAAACTGTTTTTT.